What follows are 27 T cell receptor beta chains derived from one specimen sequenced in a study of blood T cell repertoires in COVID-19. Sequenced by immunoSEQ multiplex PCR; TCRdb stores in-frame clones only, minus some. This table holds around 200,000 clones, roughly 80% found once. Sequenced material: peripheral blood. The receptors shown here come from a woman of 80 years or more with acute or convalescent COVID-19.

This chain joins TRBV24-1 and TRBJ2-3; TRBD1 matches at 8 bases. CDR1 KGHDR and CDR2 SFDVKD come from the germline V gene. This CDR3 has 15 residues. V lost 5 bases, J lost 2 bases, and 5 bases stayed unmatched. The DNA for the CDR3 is TGTGCCACCAGTGTCAGGACAGGGAACACAGATACGCAGTATTTT. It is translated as CATSVRTGNTDTQYF.

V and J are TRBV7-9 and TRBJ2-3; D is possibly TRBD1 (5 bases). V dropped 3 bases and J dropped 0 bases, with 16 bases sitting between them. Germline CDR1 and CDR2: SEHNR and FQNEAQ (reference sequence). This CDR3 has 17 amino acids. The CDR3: CASSFASVQGSTDTQYF. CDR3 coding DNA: TGTGCCAGCAGCTTTGCTTCGGTTCAGGGTAGCACAGATACGCAGTATTTT.

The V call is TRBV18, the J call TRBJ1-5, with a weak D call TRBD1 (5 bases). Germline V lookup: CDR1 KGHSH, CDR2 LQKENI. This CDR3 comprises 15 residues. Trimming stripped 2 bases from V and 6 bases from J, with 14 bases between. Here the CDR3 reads CASSPSGGSGQPQHF. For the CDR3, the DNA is TGTGCCAGCTCACCATCGGGGGGGTCCGGTCAGCCCCAGCATTTT.

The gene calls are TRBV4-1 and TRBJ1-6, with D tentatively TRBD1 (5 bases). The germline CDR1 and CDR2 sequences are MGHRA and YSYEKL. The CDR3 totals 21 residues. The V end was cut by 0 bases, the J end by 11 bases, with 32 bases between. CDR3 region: CASSQDPGFIQTGTGMAPLHF. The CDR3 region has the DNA TGCGCCAGCAGCCAAGATCCAGGGTTTATACAAACTGGTACCGGAATGGCACCCCTCCACTTT.

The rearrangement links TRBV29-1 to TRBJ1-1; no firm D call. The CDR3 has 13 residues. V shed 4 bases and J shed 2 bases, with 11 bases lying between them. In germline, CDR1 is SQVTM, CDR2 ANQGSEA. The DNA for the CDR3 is TGCAGCGTTGTTGATACCTACAACACTGAAGCTTTCTTT. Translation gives CSVVDTYNTEAFF.

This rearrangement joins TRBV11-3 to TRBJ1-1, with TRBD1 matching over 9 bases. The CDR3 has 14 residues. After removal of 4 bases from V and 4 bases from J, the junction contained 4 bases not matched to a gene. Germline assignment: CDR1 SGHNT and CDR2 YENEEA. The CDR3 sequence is CASSWDRESTEAFF. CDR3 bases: TGTGCCAGCAGCTGGGACAGGGAAAGCACTGAAGCTTTCTTT.

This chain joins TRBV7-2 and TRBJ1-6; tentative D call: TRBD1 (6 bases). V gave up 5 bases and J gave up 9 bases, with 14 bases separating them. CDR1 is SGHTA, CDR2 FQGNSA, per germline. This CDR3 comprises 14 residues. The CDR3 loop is CASSHQGGGSPLHF. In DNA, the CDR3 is TGTGCCAGCAGCCACCAAGGGGGGGGTTCACCCCTCCACTTT.

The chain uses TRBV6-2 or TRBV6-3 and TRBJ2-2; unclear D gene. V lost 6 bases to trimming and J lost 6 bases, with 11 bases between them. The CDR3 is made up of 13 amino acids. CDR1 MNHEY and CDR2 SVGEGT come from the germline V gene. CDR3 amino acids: CASSPLSPGELFF. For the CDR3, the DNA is TGTGCCAGCAGCCCCCTTTCCCCCGGGGAGCTGTTTTTT.

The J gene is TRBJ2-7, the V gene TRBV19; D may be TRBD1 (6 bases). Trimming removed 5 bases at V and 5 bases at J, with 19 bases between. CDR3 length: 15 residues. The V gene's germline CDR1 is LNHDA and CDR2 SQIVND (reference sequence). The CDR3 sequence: CASSPEPGTYNEQYF. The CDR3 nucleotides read TGTGCCAGTAGTCCCGAACCCGGGACATATAACGAGCAGTACTTC.

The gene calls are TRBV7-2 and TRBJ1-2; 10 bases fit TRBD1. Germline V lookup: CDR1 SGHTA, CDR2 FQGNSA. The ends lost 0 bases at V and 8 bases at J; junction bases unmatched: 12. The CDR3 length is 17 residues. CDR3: CASSLAGTGAGVGGYTF. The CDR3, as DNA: TGTGCCAGCAGCTTAGCGGGGACAGGGGCGGGTGTGGGCGGCTACACCTTC.

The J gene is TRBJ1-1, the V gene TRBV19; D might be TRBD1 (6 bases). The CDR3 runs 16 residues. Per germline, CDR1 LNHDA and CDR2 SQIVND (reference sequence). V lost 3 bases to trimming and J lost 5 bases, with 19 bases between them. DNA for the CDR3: TGTGCCAGTAGTATCGGGACATATTTTGGTGGGACTGAAGCTTTCTTT. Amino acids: CASSIGTYFGGTEAFF.

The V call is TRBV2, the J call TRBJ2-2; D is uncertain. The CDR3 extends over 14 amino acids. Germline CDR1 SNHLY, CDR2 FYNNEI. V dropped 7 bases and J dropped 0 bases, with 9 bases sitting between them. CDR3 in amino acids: CASKPLANTGELFF. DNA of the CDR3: TGTGCCAGCAAGCCCCTAGCGAACACCGGGGAGCTGTTTTTT.

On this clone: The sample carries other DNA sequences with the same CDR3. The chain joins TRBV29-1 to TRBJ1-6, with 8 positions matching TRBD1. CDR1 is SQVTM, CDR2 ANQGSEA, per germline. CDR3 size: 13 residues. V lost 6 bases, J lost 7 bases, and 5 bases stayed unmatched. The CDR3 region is CSVGQGGNSPLHF. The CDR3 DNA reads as TGCAGCGTAGGACAGGGAGGAAATTCACCCCTCCACTTT.

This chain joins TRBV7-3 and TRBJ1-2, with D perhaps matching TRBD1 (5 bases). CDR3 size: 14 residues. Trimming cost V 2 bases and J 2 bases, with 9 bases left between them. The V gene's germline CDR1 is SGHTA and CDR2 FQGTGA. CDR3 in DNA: TGTGCCAGCAGCTTAGACAGCAACAACTATGGCTACACCTTC. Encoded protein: CASSLDSNNYGYTF.

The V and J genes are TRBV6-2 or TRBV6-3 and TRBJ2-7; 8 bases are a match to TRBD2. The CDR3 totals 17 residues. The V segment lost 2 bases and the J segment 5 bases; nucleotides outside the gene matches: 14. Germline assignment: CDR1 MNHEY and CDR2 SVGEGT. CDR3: CASSYPRLSGSVNEQYF. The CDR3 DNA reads TGTGCCAGCAGTTACCCCCGGTTGAGCGGGAGTGTCAACGAGCAGTACTTC.

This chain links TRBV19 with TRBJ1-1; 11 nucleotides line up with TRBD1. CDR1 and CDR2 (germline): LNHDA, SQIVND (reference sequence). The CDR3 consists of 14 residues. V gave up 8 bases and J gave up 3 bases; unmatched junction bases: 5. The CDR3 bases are TGTGCCAGTGGCGGGACAGGGGGGTACACTGAAGCTTTCTTT. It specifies CASGGTGGYTEAFF.

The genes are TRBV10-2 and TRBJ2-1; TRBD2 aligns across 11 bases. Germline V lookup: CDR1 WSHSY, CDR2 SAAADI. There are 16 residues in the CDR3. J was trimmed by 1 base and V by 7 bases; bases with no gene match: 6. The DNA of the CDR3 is TGCGCCAGCACTCTAGCGGGAGGAGGGTCCTACAATGAGCAGTTCTTC. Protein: CASTLAGGGSYNEQFF.

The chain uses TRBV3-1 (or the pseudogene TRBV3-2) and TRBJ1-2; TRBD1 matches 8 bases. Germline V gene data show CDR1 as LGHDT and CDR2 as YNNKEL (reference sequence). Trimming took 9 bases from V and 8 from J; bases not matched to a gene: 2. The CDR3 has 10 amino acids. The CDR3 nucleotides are TGTGCCAGAGGACAGGGCGGCTACACCTTC. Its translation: CARGQGGYTF.

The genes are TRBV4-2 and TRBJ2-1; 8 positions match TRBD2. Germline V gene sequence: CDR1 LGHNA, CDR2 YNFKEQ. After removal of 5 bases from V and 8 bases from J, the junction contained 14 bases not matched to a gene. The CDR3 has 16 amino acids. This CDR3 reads CASSTRDSGTRDEQFF. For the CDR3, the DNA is TGTGCCAGCAGCACCCGGGATAGCGGGACAAGGGATGAGCAGTTCTTC.

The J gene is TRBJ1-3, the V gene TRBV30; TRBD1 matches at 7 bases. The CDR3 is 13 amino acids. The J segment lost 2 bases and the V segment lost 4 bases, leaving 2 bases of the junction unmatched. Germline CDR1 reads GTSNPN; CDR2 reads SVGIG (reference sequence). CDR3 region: CAWTTGPGNTIYF. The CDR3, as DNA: TGTGCCTGGACGACAGGGCCTGGAAACACCATATATTTT. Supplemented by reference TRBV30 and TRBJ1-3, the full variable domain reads SQTIHQWPATLVQPVGSPLSLECTVEGTSNPNLYWYRQAAGRGLQLLFYSVGIGQISSEVPQNLSASRPQDRQFILSSKKLLLSDSGFYLCAWTTGPGNTIYFGEGSWLTVV.

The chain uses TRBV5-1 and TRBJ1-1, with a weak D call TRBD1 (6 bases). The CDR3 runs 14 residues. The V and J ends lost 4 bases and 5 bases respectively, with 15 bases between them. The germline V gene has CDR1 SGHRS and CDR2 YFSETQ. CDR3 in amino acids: CASSQRQEWTEAFF. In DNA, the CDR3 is TGCGCCAGCAGCCAGAGACAGGAATGGACTGAAGCTTTCTTT.

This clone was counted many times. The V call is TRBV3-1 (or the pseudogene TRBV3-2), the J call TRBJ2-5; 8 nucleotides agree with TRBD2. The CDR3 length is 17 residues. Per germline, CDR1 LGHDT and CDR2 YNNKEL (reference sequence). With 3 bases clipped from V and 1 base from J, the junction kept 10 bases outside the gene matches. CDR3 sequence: CASSQGRLAGLQETQYF. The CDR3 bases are TGTGCCAGCAGCCAGGGCCGGCTAGCGGGCCTCCAAGAGACCCAGTACTTC.

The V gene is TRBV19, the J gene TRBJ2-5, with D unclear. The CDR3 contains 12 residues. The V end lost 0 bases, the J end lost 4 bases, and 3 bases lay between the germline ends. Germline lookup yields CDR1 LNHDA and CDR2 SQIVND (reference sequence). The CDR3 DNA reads TGTGCCAGTAGTATAGATCGAGAGACCCAGTACTTC. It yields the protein CASSIDRETQYF.

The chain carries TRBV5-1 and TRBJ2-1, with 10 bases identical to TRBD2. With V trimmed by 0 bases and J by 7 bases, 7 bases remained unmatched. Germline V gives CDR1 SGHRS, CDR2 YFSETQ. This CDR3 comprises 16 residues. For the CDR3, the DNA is TGCGCCAGCAGCTTGGTGTCTAGCGGGAGTGTGAATGAGCAGTTCTTC. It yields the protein CASSLVSSGSVNEQFF.

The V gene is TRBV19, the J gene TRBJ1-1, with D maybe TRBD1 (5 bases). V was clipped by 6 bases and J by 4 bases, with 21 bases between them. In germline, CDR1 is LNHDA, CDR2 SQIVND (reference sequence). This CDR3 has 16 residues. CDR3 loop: CASSPLTSGRGTEAFF. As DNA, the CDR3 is TGTGCCAGTAGCCCTCTAACCTCAGGGAGGGGCACTGAAGCTTTCTTT.

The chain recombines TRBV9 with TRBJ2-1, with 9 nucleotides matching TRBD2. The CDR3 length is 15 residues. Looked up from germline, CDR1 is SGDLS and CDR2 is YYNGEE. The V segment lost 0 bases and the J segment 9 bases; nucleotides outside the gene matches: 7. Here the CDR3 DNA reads TGTGCCAGCAGCGTAGAGGCGGGGGGGCAGTCTGAGCAGTTCTTC. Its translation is CASSVEAGGQSEQFF.

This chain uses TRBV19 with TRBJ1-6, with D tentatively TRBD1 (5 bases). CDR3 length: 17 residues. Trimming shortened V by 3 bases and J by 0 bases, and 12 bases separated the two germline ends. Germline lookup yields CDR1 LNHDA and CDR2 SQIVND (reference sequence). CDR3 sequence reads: CASSIGQGSSYNSPLHF. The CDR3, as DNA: TGTGCCAGTAGTATCGGGCAGGGCAGCTCCTATAATTCACCCCTCCACTTT.